One T cell receptor (beta chain) is described in this entry. This record comes from a study of blood T cells in healthy people across ages. The second PCR ran roughly 7 to 12 cycles with a sample-barcoded 5' primer and J-beta primers. TCRdb redid the calling of the 5' RACE reads with MiXCR, one entry per CDR3 protein. The table shows about 1,400,000 distinct CDR3 sequences, with almost 60% occurring only once. The germline V and J ends were trimmed by 4 bases and 9 bases, with 13 bases remaining between them. The CDR3 runs to 13 residues. Germline values: CDR1 MGHRA, CDR2 YSYEKL. This sequence originates from a man younger than 35 in good health. This chain joins TRBV4-1 and TRBJ2-1; tentatively, D is TRBD1 (6 bases). The sequencing input was blood. Written as DNA, the CDR3 is TGCGCCAGCAGCCTGACAGGCTTCCGTGAGCAGTTCTTC. It is translated as CASSLTGFREQFF.